These T cell receptor beta chains were read from a single sample in a study of blood T cell repertoires in COVID-19. TCRdb keeps only in-frame clones here, not all; method: immunoSEQ multiplex PCR. Among fewer than 350,000 clones, approximately 85% were seen once, and the ten largest hold about 9.8%. Sequencing input: peripheral blood. These receptors all come from a man aged 18 to 29 with active or convalescent COVID-19. Both conserved end residues are part of each CDR3. The order of the fields is D gene, V gene, J gene, clone size, CDR3 protein, CDR3 DNA. A D gene is named only where the DNA matches it firmly. Clone size is given for some rows only: seen once, a few or many times, or a class if the clone is expanded.

.	TRBV5-6	TRBJ1-2	.	CASSLGRNGYTF	TGTGCCAGCAGCCTGGGGAGGAATGGCTACACCTTC
.	TRBV4-1	TRBJ2-5	.	CASSQEGRLQETQYF	TGCGCCAGCAGCCAAGAGGGGCGTCTACAAGAGACCCAGTACTTC
TRBD1	TRBV2	TRBJ1-1	.	CASSRDRLNTEAFF	TGTGCCAGCAGTCGGGACAGGCTGAACACTGAAGCTTTCTTT
.	TRBV10-2	TRBJ1-2	few	CASSTASEGGYTF	TGCGCCAGCAGTACTGCGTCAGAGGGTGGCTACACCTTC
TRBD1	TRBV27	TRBJ2-5	.	CASSPGTGQTQYF	TGTGCCAGCAGTCCTGGGACAGGCCAGACCCAGTACTTC
.	TRBV11-2	TRBJ1-2	once	CASSLGRELGGYTF	TGTGCCAGCAGCCTCGGACGGGAACTTGGGGGCTACACCTTC
TRBD1	TRBV18	TRBJ2-1	.	CASSPRGRGLHEQFF	TGTGCCAGCTCACCACGAGGTAGGGGGCTCCATGAGCAGTTCTTC
TRBD2	TRBV6-2/TRBV6-3	TRBJ2-7	.	CASSYGATFGGYEQYF	TGTGCCAGCAGTTACGGTGCAACCTTCGGGGGGTACGAGCAGTACTTC
TRBD1	TRBV11-2	TRBJ2-7	.	CASSSPGTGGDEQYF	TGTGCCAGCAGCTCCCCCGGGACAGGGGGCGACGAGCAGTACTTC
TRBD1	TRBV3-1/TRBV3-2	TRBJ2-3	.	CASSQTGVDTQYF	TGTGCCAGCAGCCAGACAGGGGTAGATACGCAGTATTTT
TRBD1	TRBV10-1	TRBJ2-7	.	CASPESGGSYEQYF	TGCGCCAGCCCTGAGTCAGGGGGAAGCTACGAGCAGTACTTC
TRBD1	TRBV29-1	TRBJ1-2	once	CSVEDLDRVDHGYTF	TGCAGCGTTGAAGATCTCGACAGGGTCGATCATGGCTACACCTTC
TRBD1	TRBV27	TRBJ1-4	.	CASSLSPYHRGSNEKLFF	TGTGCCAGCAGTTTATCCCCATATCACAGGGGTTCTAATGAAAAACTGTTTTTT
TRBD1	TRBV9	TRBJ2-7	.	CASSVGIVGQGDYEQYF	TGTGCCAGCAGCGTAGGGATTGTGGGGCAGGGGGATTACGAGCAGTACTTC
.	TRBV5-6	TRBJ1-1	.	CASSLRVTEGAFF	TGTGCCAGCAGCTTAAGGGTGACAGAAGGAGCTTTCTTT
.	TRBV7-9	TRBJ2-3	.	CASSLGSIQGGDTQYF	TGTGCCAGCAGCTTAGGCAGTATACAGGGTGGGGATACGCAGTATTTT
TRBD1	TRBV7-9	TRBJ1-2	.	CASSFLPGQRYGGLDGYTF	TGTGCCAGCAGCTTCCTCCCGGGACAGCGATATGGGGGTTTGGATGGCTACACCTTC
TRBD1	TRBV10-3	TRBJ1-6	many	CAISEPGTGGKAGRNSPLHF	TGTGCCATCAGTGAGCCAGGGACAGGGGGCAAGGCAGGACGTAATTCACCCCTCCACTTT
TRBD1	TRBV27	TRBJ2-7	.	CASSFRTGGVEQYF	TGTGCCAGCAGTTTCAGGACAGGGGGGGTTGAGCAGTACTTC
TRBD1	TRBV6-2/TRBV6-3	TRBJ1-5	.	CASSSQGAGNQPQHF	TGTGCCAGCAGTTCACAGGGGGCCGGCAATCAGCCCCAGCATTTT
.	TRBV19	TRBJ1-5	once	CASSQGSTGQPQHF	TGTGCCAGTAGTCAGGGGAGTACGGGTCAGCCCCAGCATTTT
TRBD2	TRBV10-2	TRBJ2-5	.	CASSPRRERGRETQYF	TGCGCCAGCAGTCCCCGCCGGGAGCGGGGGCGGGAGACCCAGTACTTC
.	TRBV7-9	TRBJ2-7	once	CASSWGSHEQYF	TGTGCCAGCAGCTGGGGCTCCCACGAGCAGTACTTC
.	TRBV20-1	TRBJ1-2	.	CSAPSGYGYTF	TGCAGTGCTCCCAGTGGCTATGGCTACACCTTC
.	TRBV5-6	TRBJ1-5	.	CASSLRRGNQPQHF	TGTGCCAGCAGCTTGCGCAGGGGCAATCAGCCCCAGCATTTT
.	TRBV7-2	TRBJ2-7	.	CASSFRTANYEQYF	TGTGCCAGCAGCTTCCGGACAGCTAACTACGAGCAGTACTTC
.	TRBV4-1	TRBJ2-7	.	CASSQEGTSVEQYF	TGCGCCAGCAGCCAAGAGGGGACATCCGTCGAGCAGTACTTC
TRBD1	TRBV10-3	TRBJ1-2	.	CAISEGDRGSGTF	TGTGCCATCAGTGAGGGGGACAGGGGATCGGGCACCTTC
.	TRBV2	TRBJ1-1	.	CASSVQGFTEAFF	TGTGCCAGCAGCGTGCAGGGTTTCACTGAAGCTTTCTTT
TRBD1	TRBV10-3	TRBJ1-1	.	CAISEGQVNTEAFF	TGTGCCATCAGTGAAGGACAGGTGAACACTGAAGCTTTCTTT
.	TRBV4-2	TRBJ2-1	.	CASSQVAARGSYNEQFF	TGTGCCAGCAGCCAAGTGGCGGCGCGGGGCTCCTACAATGAGCAGTTCTTC
.	TRBV4-1	TRBJ1-3	once	CASSQGEGTPGNTIYF	TGCGCCAGCAGCCAAGGGGAGGGGACCCCTGGAAACACCATATATTTT
TRBD1	TRBV5-1	TRBJ1-2	.	CASSFRQGAEGYTF	TGCGCCAGCAGCTTCCGACAGGGGGCAGAAGGCTACACCTTC
TRBD1	TRBV5-8	TRBJ2-1	.	CASSSGTGGNEQFF	TGTGCCAGCAGCTCCGGGACAGGGGGCAATGAGCAGTTCTTC
TRBD1	TRBV12-5	TRBJ1-2	.	CASGLVQEGQGAGYGYTF	TGTGCTAGTGGTTTGGTACAGGAGGGGCAGGGGGCTGGATATGGCTACACCTTC
.	TRBV2	TRBJ1-4	.	CASKSGLQGGNEKLFF	TGTGCCAGCAAATCGGGCCTCCAGGGTGGGAATGAAAAACTGTTTTTT
.	TRBV19	TRBJ1-2	.	CASSIFGKFGTLDGYTF	TGTGCCAGTAGTATATTTGGAAAATTCGGGACATTGGACGGCTACACCTTC
.	TRBV19	TRBJ2-1	.	CASSIDRGGLNEQFF	TGTGCCAGTAGTATAGATCGAGGGGGTCTCAATGAGCAGTTCTTC
TRBD1	TRBV13	TRBJ1-1	.	CASSVSGQDVAFF	TGTGCCAGCAGCGTATCGGGACAGGATGTAGCTTTCTTT
.	TRBV5-4	TRBJ1-1	once	CASSPSSENTEAFF	TGTGCCAGCAGCCCTAGCTCAGAGAACACTGAAGCTTTCTTT
.	TRBV7-9	TRBJ1-3	many	CASSSSEFSGNTIYF	TGTGCCAGCAGCTCGTCGGAGTTTTCTGGAAACACCATATATTTT
TRBD1	TRBV6-1	TRBJ1-2	.	CASSEAAGTGGGYTF	TGTGCCAGCAGTGAGGCCGCCGGGACAGGGGGCGGCTACACCTTC
TRBD1	TRBV7-2	TRBJ2-7	once	CASSFTTGTGSYEQYF	TGTGCCAGCAGCTTTACCACCGGGACAGGGTCCTACGAGCAGTACTTC
TRBD1	TRBV29-1	TRBJ1-2	.	CSVERTPTGTGLYGYTF	TGCAGCGTTGAACGGACCCCCACCGGGACAGGGCTCTATGGCTACACCTTC
TRBD1	TRBV12-5	TRBJ2-7	.	CASGFGDRVEQYF	TGTGCTAGTGGTTTTGGGGACAGGGTCGAGCAGTACTTC
TRBD1	TRBV7-9	TRBJ1-3	.	CASSFQGAHTGNTIYF	TGTGCCAGCAGCTTCCAGGGGGCGCATACTGGAAACACCATATATTTT
.	TRBV6-2/TRBV6-3	TRBJ2-7	.	CASSYQGPSYEQYF	TGTGCCAGCAGTTATCAGGGGCCCTCCTACGAGCAGTACTTC
.	TRBV6-5	TRBJ1-2	.	CAIDKGVGYTF	TGTGCCATCGACAAGGGGGTCGGCTACACCTTC